The rows below give T cell receptor beta chains drawn from one sample of a study of CD8 T cells in Susac syndrome. TCRdb independently ran MiXCR on the immunoSEQ multiplex PCR reads; one entry per CDR3 protein. The sample has approximately 100,000 distinct CDR3 sequences; approximately 93% are singletons. Sequenced: CD8+ T cells from PBMCs. All receptors come from a human donor with Susac syndrome. Each CDR3 is given with its conserved first and last residue. The order of the fields is J gene, V gene, CDR3 protein.

TRBJ2-1	TRBV7-9	CASSSAGEQFF
TRBJ1-2	TRBV29-1	CSVGAGSYGYTF
TRBJ2-7	TRBV4-3	CASSPSLAGGSEQYF
TRBJ1-5	TRBV2	CASSGGSNQPQHF
TRBJ2-1	TRBV7-9	CASTLGERSYNEQFF
TRBJ2-7	TRBV7-2	CASSLGSTGFSYEQYF
TRBJ2-7	TRBV4-3	CASSLVAERDEQYF
TRBJ1-1	TRBV5-4	CASSLVGNEAFF
TRBJ2-7	TRBV29-1	CSVEWGNYEQYF
TRBJ2-3	TRBV7-8	CASSLVRTSPYTDTQYF
TRBJ2-5	TRBV24-1	CAPGGGQETQYF
TRBJ1-5	TRBV20-1	CSASKEGASNQPQHF
TRBJ2-1	TRBV5-4	CASSPPTIGNEQFF
TRBJ1-5	TRBV5-1	CASRTGTDSNQPQHF
TRBJ2-7	TRBV27	CASSKGRPPYEQYF
TRBJ2-1	TRBV4-1	CASSQEFDNEQFF
TRBJ1-5	TRBV6-5	CASSYSRVREGNQPQHF
TRBJ1-4	TRBV15	CATSPWGQSNEKLFF
TRBJ2-1	TRBV18	CASSPKETEYNEQFF
TRBJ1-4	TRBV18	CASSPTGTDNEKLFF
TRBJ2-7	TRBV13	CASSYRGRGYEQYF
TRBJ2-1	TRBV4-2	CASSQDGLAGGRGNEQFF
TRBJ1-2	TRBV14	CASSPRTGLYGYTF
TRBJ2-6	TRBV7-9	CASSWTGKSGANVLTF
TRBJ1-2	TRBV5-4	CASSSRDSLGYTF
TRBJ2-2	TRBV27	CASSFQRTGELFF
TRBJ2-6	TRBV12-5	CASGLGTAGANVLTF
TRBJ2-4	TRBV19	CASSKGQGNIQYF
TRBJ2-7	TRBV13	CASSLWDSLTENYEQYF
TRBJ1-2	TRBV27	CASSFYRGSNYGYTF
TRBJ2-3	TRBV5-4	CASSLKRERGTDTQYF
TRBJ1-2	TRBV27	CASSWDRGLIYGYTF
TRBJ1-2	TRBV12-3/TRBV12-4	CASSPRTIYGYTF
TRBJ2-1	TRBV14	CASRSSRAGIYNEQFF
TRBJ2-7	TRBV11-2	CASTTRAGRYEQYF